This T cell receptor beta chain was profiled in a study of T cells in Graves' hyperthyroidism and ophthalmopathy. The TCR beta CDR3 regions underwent amplification using RNA transcripts as the source. The HTBI primer set served for first-round RT-PCR of the TCR CDR3. TCRdb fed the multiplex PCR reads into MiXCR, producing one record per CDR3 protein. The sample yields around 600,000 distinct CDR3 sequences, more than 13% seen once. V was clipped by 8 bases and J by 5 bases, with 9 bases between them. Germline CDR1 MNHNS, CDR2 SASEGT. The CDR3 has 11 amino acids. This clonotype was recorded at least ten times. The study based diagnoses on clinical symptoms, serum thyroxine and TRAb, thyroid ultrasound and orbital computed tomography.

V is TRBV6-1 and J is TRBJ2-5; D unclear. The receptor's source is a woman under 30 with Graves' ophthalmopathy. Sequences were obtained from blood. CDR3 coding DNA: TGTGCCAGCGGCGTCAGGGAGACCCAGTACTTC. It codes for CASGVRETQYF.